The 28 T cell receptor beta chains presented below share a single source sample, sequenced in a study of cytomegalovirus exposure and HLA in healthy donors. Assay used: immunoSEQ multiplex PCR; TCRdb lists only in-frame clones, some missing. This table has about 58,000 clones, more than 75% appearing once. What was sequenced was PBMCs. All receptors derive from a man aged 18 to 30 in good health and CMV-seronegative.

The rearrangement uses TRBV19 and TRBJ2-3, with 11 bases that match TRBD2. V trimming: 6 bases; J trimming: 6 bases; junction bases outside the gene matches: 8. This CDR3 has 15 residues. Germline V gene lookup returns CDR1 LNHDA and CDR2 SQIVND (reference sequence). The CDR3 region is CASSPLAGVSDTQYF. In DNA form, the CDR3 reads TGTGCCAGTAGCCCACTAGCGGGAGTTTCCGATACGCAGTATTTT.

In nucleotides, the CDR3 is TGTGCCAGCAGCCCACGAGTGGGGAACAGGGACGGCTACACCTTC. Its protein product is CASSPRVGNRDGYTF. This chain uses TRBV7-9 with TRBJ1-2; TRBD1 might be the D (6 bases). The germline V gene has CDR1 SEHNR and CDR2 FQNEAQ (reference sequence). V lost 5 bases and J lost 8, with 21 bases in between. This CDR3 spans 15 amino acids.

The rearrangement uses TRBV7-2 and TRBJ1-1; a weak D match, TRBD1 (6 bases). The CDR3 extends over 14 amino acids. V dropped 4 bases and J dropped 4 bases, with 13 bases sitting between them. The germline V gene encodes CDR1 SGHTA and CDR2 FQGNSA. The chain's CDR3 is CASSYRVPGTEAFF. The DNA for the CDR3 is TGTGCCAGCAGCTACAGGGTTCCGGGCACTGAAGCTTTCTTT.

The chain couples TRBV23-1 to TRBJ2-7, with TRBD1 matching 7 bases. TRBV23-1 carries the ORF label, with uncertain function. The CDR3 sequence is 16 residues long. V trimming: 2 bases; J trimming: 2 bases; junction bases outside the gene matches: 9. CDR3 nucleotides: TGCGCCAGCAGTCAAAATACCGGGACAGACCCCTACGAGCAGTACTTC. This encodes CASSQNTGTDPYEQYF.

This chain joins TRBV2 and TRBJ1-2, with 9 bases that match TRBD1. There are 14 residues in the CDR3. Germline V gene data show CDR1 as SNHLY and CDR2 as FYNNEI. The ends lost 7 bases at V and 6 bases at J; junction bases unmatched: 9. CDR3 amino acids: CASTLKQGAHGYTF. CDR3 sequence (DNA): TGTGCCAGCACATTGAAACAGGGGGCACATGGCTACACCTTC.

The chain combines TRBV7-8 with TRBJ2-2; 12 bases match TRBD1. Germline V gives CDR1 SGHVS, CDR2 FQNEAQ. CDR3 length: 19 residues. J was trimmed by 6 bases and V by 1 base; bases with no gene match: 12. CDR3 nucleotides: TGTGCCAGCAGCTTAGTTGGGACAGGGGGCGCGGGGTTTCCCGGGGAGCTGTTTTTT. Amino acids: CASSLVGTGGAGFPGELFF. The whole variable domain, remainder taken from reference TRBV7-8 and TRBJ2-2, is GAGVSQSPRYKVAKRGQDVALRCDPISGHVSLFWYQQALGQGPEFLTYFQNEAQLDKSGLPSDRFFAERPEGSVSTLKIQRTQQEDSAVYLCASSLVGTGGAGFPGELFFGEGSRLTVL.

This chain uses TRBV6-1 with TRBJ2-7; 9 nucleotides match TRBD1. The CDR3 consists of 12 residues. In germline, CDR1 is MNHNS, CDR2 SASEGT. V was clipped by 10 bases and J by 6 bases; unmatched bases: 7. CDR3: CATGTGLGEQYF. The CDR3 region has the DNA TGTGCCACCGGGACAGGGCTTGGCGAGCAGTACTTC.

The chain is built from TRBV2 and TRBJ2-1, with 9 bases fitting TRBD2. The ends lost 5 bases at V and 15 bases at J; junction bases unmatched: 8. CDR3 length: 12 amino acids. Germline CDR1 is SNHLY and CDR2 is FYNNEI. The CDR3 is CASSQGGGVWFF. The CDR3 DNA reads TGTGCCAGCAGTCAGGGCGGGGGGGTTTGGTTCTTC.

The chain uses TRBV18 and TRBJ2-1; 8 bases align to TRBD2. The CDR3 sequence is 17 residues long. Trimming took 1 base from V and 3 from J; bases not matched to a gene: 8. Looked up from germline, CDR1 is KGHSH and CDR2 is LQKENI. Here the CDR3 reads CASSPLGTRGYYNEQFF. Written as DNA, the CDR3 is TGTGCCAGCTCACCACTCGGGACTAGAGGTTACTACAATGAGCAGTTCTTC.

V gene TRBV6-1 combines with J gene TRBJ2-7, with 9 bases lining up with TRBD1. V shed 6 bases, J shed 1 base, and the junction held 7 bases outside the gene matches. CDR1 is MNHNS and CDR2 is SASEGT in the germline V gene. The CDR3 loop spans 15 amino acids. The CDR3 coding sequence is TGTGCCAGCAGGCTTACACAGGGGGCGTCCTACGAGCAGTACTTC. This encodes CASRLTQGASYEQYF.

The genes are TRBV7-8 and TRBJ2-1, with a tentative D call TRBD2 (5 bases). The CDR3 is 15 amino acids. Germline V gene lookup returns CDR1 SGHVS and CDR2 FQNEAQ. The ends were cut back, 3 bases at V and 7 bases at J, with 16 bases in the middle. The chain's CDR3 is CASSLNSVSWNEQFF. CDR3 nucleotides: TGTGCCAGCAGCTTGAATAGCGTCTCGTGGAATGAGCAGTTCTTC.

This clone was detected once. The J gene is TRBJ2-7, the V gene TRBV27; 10 positions agree with TRBD2. This CDR3 is 14 amino acids long. The trim removed 5 bases at V and 4 bases at J, leaving 5 bases unmatched. CDR1 is MNHEY and CDR2 is SMNVEV in the germline V gene (reference sequence). As DNA, the CDR3 is TGTGCCAGCAGTCCCCTAGCGGGAGTATACGAGCAGTACTTC. It specifies CASSPLAGVYEQYF.

The V gene is TRBV6-1, the J gene TRBJ1-5, with 7 bases matching TRBD1. V dropped 3 bases and J dropped 1; count of bases not matched to a gene: 3. Germline-derived CDR1 and CDR2 are MNHNS and SASEGT. This CDR3 is 15 amino acids long. Written as DNA, the CDR3 is TGTGCCAGCAGTGACAGGGGGGCAAGCAATCAGCCCCAGCATTTT. The encoded protein is CASSDRGASNQPQHF.

This chain connects TRBV6-1 to TRBJ2-3, with 12 bases aligning to TRBD2. This CDR3 region has 20 residues. CDR1 is MNHNS, CDR2 SASEGT, per germline. V was pared by 2 bases and J by 0 bases, with 12 bases of the junction left unmatched. The DNA for the CDR3 is TGTGCCAGCAGTGAAAAGGCTAGCGGGAGGGCCCGTTGGAGCACAGATACGCAGTATTTT. It specifies CASSEKASGRARWSTDTQYF.

The chain uses TRBV2 and TRBJ2-7, with D perhaps matching TRBD1 (5 bases). The CDR3 has 15 amino acids. Germline assignment: CDR1 SNHLY and CDR2 FYNNEI. V lost 0 bases, J lost 2 bases, and 11 bases lay in between. The CDR3: CASSEAPRGTYEQYF. The DNA for the CDR3 is TGTGCCAGCAGTGAAGCACCAAGGGGAACCTACGAGCAGTACTTC. Filled out from reference TRBV2 and TRBJ2-7, the complete variable domain reads EPEVTQTPSHQVTQMGQEVILRCVPISNHLYFYWYRQILGQKVEFLVSFYNNEISEKSEIFDDQFSVERPDGSNFTLKIRSTKLEDSAMYFCASSEAPRGTYEQYFGPGTRLTVT.

The chain couples TRBV9 to TRBJ2-1; TRBD2 agrees at 7 bases. Per germline, CDR1 SGDLS and CDR2 YYNGEE. The CDR3 length is 16 residues. J gave up 3 bases and V 0 bases, and 6 bases lay outside the gene matches. CDR3 protein: CASSVGAGLGYNEQFF. The DNA for the CDR3 is TGTGCCAGCAGCGTAGGAGCAGGACTAGGCTACAATGAGCAGTTCTTC.

The DNA for the CDR3 is TGTGCCAGCAGCCAAGATACGGCGGGATTTCCCTACGAGCAGTACTTC. Protein product: CASSQDTAGFPYEQYF. The V and J genes are TRBV4-2 and TRBJ2-7; weak D call: TRBD2 (6 bases). This CDR3 spans 16 amino acids. The germline V gene has CDR1 LGHNA and CDR2 YNFKEQ. Trimming stripped 0 bases from V and 2 bases from J, with 14 bases between.

The chain uses TRBV7-9 and TRBJ1-1; possibly TRBD1 for D (6 bases). The CDR3 is made up of 16 amino acids. V was trimmed by 5 bases and J by 0 bases, leaving 16 bases between them. The germline V gene encodes CDR1 SEHNR and CDR2 FQNEAQ (reference sequence). This CDR3 is CASSPQDSIMNTEAFF. The CDR3 DNA reads as TGTGCCAGCAGCCCCCAGGACAGTATTATGAACACTGAAGCTTTCTTT.

The J gene is TRBJ2-5, the V gene TRBV27, with D possibly being TRBD2 (5 bases). V was shortened by 5 bases and J by 5 bases, with 15 bases between the two germline ends. From germline, CDR1 is MNHEY and CDR2 SMNVEV (reference sequence). The CDR3 runs 14 residues. The CDR3 region has the DNA TGTGCCAGCAGTCCAGAAACTAGTTTGGAGACCCAGTACTTC. Its translation: CASSPETSLETQYF.

A single count supports this clone. This chain links TRBV29-1 with TRBJ2-7, with D maybe TRBD1 (5 bases). Trimming cost V 4 bases and J 5 bases, with 12 bases left between them. The germline gives CDR1 SQVTM, CDR2 ANQGSEA. This CDR3 comprises 12 residues. CDR3 in DNA: TGCAGCGTTGGGTTTGACAGCCACGAGCAGTACTTC. Its protein product is CSVGFDSHEQYF.

The chain employs TRBV29-1 and TRBJ1-1, with 7 bases fitting TRBD1. J lost 2 bases, V lost 4 bases, and 13 bases had no gene match. The CDR3 consists of 16 residues. Germline CDR1 SQVTM, CDR2 ANQGSEA. The CDR3 DNA follows: TGCAGCGTTGCACCACCCGACAGGGCCCTAAACACTGAAGCTTTCTTT. It codes for CSVAPPDRALNTEAFF. Based on the CDR3 plus reference TRBV29-1 and TRBJ1-1, the full variable domain is SAVISQKPSRDICQRGTSLTIQCQVDSQVTMMFWYRQQPGQSLTLIATANQGSEATYESGFVIDKFPISRPNLTFSTLTVSNMSPEDSSIYLCSVAPPDRALNTEAFFGQGTRLTVV.

The chain couples TRBV7-6 to TRBJ2-2; 7 nucleotides agree with TRBD1. With 5 bases clipped from V and 4 bases from J, the junction kept 4 bases outside the gene matches. The germline gives CDR1 SGHVS, CDR2 FNYEAQ. This CDR3 region has 14 residues. The CDR3 loop reads CASSMGQITGELFF. CDR3 nucleotide sequence: TGTGCCAGCAGCATGGGACAGATCACCGGGGAGCTGTTTTTT.

This sequence joins TRBV27 and TRBJ2-5, with 7 bases aligning to TRBD1. The J segment lost 6 bases and the V segment lost 6 bases, leaving 7 bases of the junction unmatched. Germline-derived CDR1 and CDR2 are MNHEY and SMNVEV (reference sequence). CDR3 length: 13 amino acids. The CDR3: CASSRTGAKTQYF. CDR3 DNA sequence: TGTGCCAGCAGCCGAACAGGGGCAAAGACCCAGTACTTC.

Many counts were recorded for this clone. The rearrangement joins TRBV28 to TRBJ2-3, with 8 bases matching TRBD1. V dropped 4 bases and J dropped 6; count of bases not matched to a gene: 12. This CDR3 is built from 16 residues. Germline lookup yields CDR1 MDHEN and CDR2 SYDVKM. In DNA, the CDR3 is TGTGCCAGCAGTTACACCCCCGGACAGGGCCGGGATACGCAGTATTTT. Translated: CASSYTPGQGRDTQYF. Full variable domain (remainder filled in from reference TRBV28 and TRBJ2-3): DVKVTQSSRYLVKRTGEKVFLECVQDMDHENMFWYRQDPGLGLRLIYFSYDVKMKEKGDIPEGYSVSREKKERFSLILESASTNQTSMYLCASSYTPGQGRDTQYFGPGTRLTVL.

The rearrangement links TRBV5-1 to TRBJ2-5, with TRBD2 matching over 11 bases. Germline V gene lookup returns CDR1 SGHRS and CDR2 YFSETQ. The CDR3 consists of 15 residues. J lost 2 bases, V lost 3 bases, and 3 bases had no gene match. This chain's CDR3 is CASSSLAGGQETQYF. The CDR3 DNA is TGCGCCAGCAGCTCTTTAGCGGGAGGGCAAGAGACCCAGTACTTC. Together with reference TRBV5-1 and TRBJ2-5, the CDR3 gives the full variable domain: KAGVTQTPRYLIKTRGQQVTLSCSPISGHRSVSWYQQTPGQGLQFLFEYFSETQRNKGNFPGRFSGRQFSNSRSEMNVSTLELGDSALYLCASSSLAGGQETQYFGPGTRLLVL.

This clone was counted a single time. The chain uses TRBV18 and TRBJ2-7; 7 nucleotides match TRBD1. V shed 3 bases, J shed 2 bases, and the junction held 10 bases outside the gene matches. The CDR3 totals 16 residues. CDR1 and CDR2 (germline): KGHSH, LQKENI. Here the CDR3 reads CASSPSWDRAPYEQYF. The CDR3 nucleotides are TGTGCCAGCTCACCGTCTTGGGACAGAGCGCCCTACGAGCAGTACTTC.

This clone was detected only once. The chain links TRBV28 to TRBJ2-5; 12 bases agree with TRBD1. This CDR3 is 15 amino acids long. Germline values: CDR1 MDHEN, CDR2 SYDVKM. Losses at the gene ends were 4 bases for V and 5 bases for J; bases not matched to a gene: 5. CDR3: CASSWGQGASETQYF. CDR3 nucleotides: TGTGCCAGCAGTTGGGGACAGGGGGCTTCGGAGACCCAGTACTTC.

The gene calls are TRBV7-6 and TRBJ2-5, with a possible D match to TRBD1 (6 bases). Trimming stripped 3 bases from V and 4 bases from J, with 15 bases between. CDR1 and CDR2 (germline): SGHVS, FNYEAQ. This CDR3 is 15 amino acids long. CDR3 amino acids: CASSFAGQSGETQYF. DNA of the CDR3: TGTGCCAGCAGCTTCGCAGGACAGTCCGGAGAGACCCAGTACTTC.